This T cell receptor beta chain came from a study of blood T cell repertoires in COVID-19. For the study at large: PBMCs, B-cell-depleted T cells, or T cells were the source of the cDNA or gDNA that made up the material.

Per the original methods: Estimates of nucleated cell counts were drawn from the amplification of reference gene primers. Clones were sequenced by immunoSEQ multiplex PCR, and TCRdb holds only the in-frame ones, with some missing. Clone size and the V and J calls come from that table; the DNA yielded D and trimming. Seen here are some 200,000 clones, 87% observed once, and the top ten hold around 2.3%. Germline CDR1 LGHDT, CDR2 YNNKEL (reference sequence). CDR3 size: 15 residues. V was pared by 0 bases and J by 9 bases, with 14 bases between. Material for sequencing was peripheral blood. The rearrangement joins TRBV3-1 (or the pseudogene TRBV3-2) to TRBJ1-4; no clear D. This TCR derives from a man aged 35 to 55 with active or convalescent COVID-19. The CDR3 sequence: CASSQDGREIKKLFF. The CDR3 region has the DNA TGTGCCAGCAGCCAAGATGGCCGGGAAATTAAAAAACTGTTTTTT.